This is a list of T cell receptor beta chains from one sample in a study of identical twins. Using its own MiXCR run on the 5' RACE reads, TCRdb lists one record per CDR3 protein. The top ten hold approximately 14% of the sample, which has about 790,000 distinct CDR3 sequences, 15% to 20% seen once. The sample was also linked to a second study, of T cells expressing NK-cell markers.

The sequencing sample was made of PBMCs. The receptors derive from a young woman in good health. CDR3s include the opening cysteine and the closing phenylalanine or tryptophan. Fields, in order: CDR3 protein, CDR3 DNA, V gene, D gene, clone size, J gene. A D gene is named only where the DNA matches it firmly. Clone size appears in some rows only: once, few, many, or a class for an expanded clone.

CAISANTGELFF	TGTGCCATCAGCGCGAACACCGGGGAGCTGTTTTTT	TRBV10-3	NA	NA	TRBJ2-2
CASTRDIPSSSGYTF	TGTGCCAGCACCCGGGACATACCGTCTTCTAGCGGCTACACCTTC	TRBV12-3/TRBV12-4	NA	few	TRBJ1-2
CAISEGGSEQYF	TGTGCCATCAGTGAAGGTGGGAGCGAGCAGTACTTC	TRBV10-3	NA	few	TRBJ2-7
CSAGLAGGPFGEQFF	TGCAGTGCTGGCCTAGCGGGAGGGCCATTTGGTGAGCAGTTCTTC	TRBV20-1	TRBD2	few	TRBJ2-1
CSARPLGAGEEQFF	TGCAGTGCTAGGCCCCTAGGGGCGGGAGAGGAGCAGTTCTTC	TRBV20-1	TRBD2	NA	TRBJ2-1
CAISESGQGRVGTEAFF	TGTGCCATCAGTGAGTCGGGACAGGGAAGGGTTGGCACTGAAGCTTTCTTT	TRBV10-3	TRBD1	NA	TRBJ1-1
CASSGLAGGGIEQYF	TGCGCCAGCTCGGGACTAGCGGGAGGAGGGATCGAGCAGTACTTC	TRBV5-1	TRBD2	few	TRBJ2-7
CASSSTRGTKETQYF	TGCGCCAGCAGCTCGACTAGAGGGACTAAAGAGACCCAGTACTTC	TRBV5-1	TRBD2	NA	TRBJ2-5
CASSYSTGAQQYF	TGTGCCAGCAGTTACTCGACCGGAGCCCAGCAGTACTTC	TRBV6-5	NA	many	TRBJ2-7
CARAPPTSDTQYF	TGTGCCAGGGCTCCCCCAACATCAGATACGCAGTATTTT	TRBV2	NA	few	TRBJ2-3
CSAIPGLAGGPREQFF	TGCAGTGCCATCCCGGGACTAGCGGGAGGGCCACGGGAGCAGTTCTTC	TRBV20-1	TRBD2	NA	TRBJ2-1
CASSWGQLFQETQYF	TGTGCCAGCAGCTGGGGGCAACTCTTTCAAGAGACCCAGTACTTC	TRBV7-2	NA	NA	TRBJ2-5
CASSTGLAGDGETQYF	TGTGCCAGCAGCACGGGACTAGCGGGAGATGGAGAGACCCAGTACTTC	TRBV5-5	TRBD2	few	TRBJ2-5
CASRAGRNTEAFF	TGTGCCAGCAGAGCGGGAAGGAACACTGAAGCTTTCTTT	TRBV2	NA	NA	TRBJ1-1
CASSHGGNTGELFF	TGTGCCAGCAGCCACGGCGGTAACACCGGGGAGCTGTTTTTT	TRBV3-1	NA	few	TRBJ2-2
CASSTRGGVTEAFF	TGTGCCAGCAGCACCCGAGGGGGGGTCACTGAAGCTTTCTTT	TRBV7-2	NA	few	TRBJ1-1
CSVEGVLGANYGYTF	TGCAGCGTTGAAGGGGTTCTGGGGGCTAACTATGGCTACACCTTC	TRBV29-1	NA	NA	TRBJ1-2
CASRADGGNSPLHF	TGTGCCAGCAGGGCAGACGGGGGTAATTCACCCCTCCACTTT	TRBV12-3/TRBV12-4	NA	NA	TRBJ1-6
CASSGDGEQFF	TGTGCCAGCAGCGGGGACGGTGAGCAGTTCTTC	TRBV5-6	NA	many	TRBJ2-1
CASSVGIKSEQYF	TGTGCCAGCAGCGTAGGGATCAAGTCCGAGCAGTACTTC	TRBV9	NA	NA	TRBJ2-7
CASSQALVRGDSPLHF	TGCGCCAGCAGCCAAGCTTTGGTCAGGGGCGATTCACCCCTCCACTTT	TRBV4-1	NA	few	TRBJ1-6
CASRGAGGEAKNIQYF	TGTGCCAGCAGGGGTGCGGGGGGGGAAGCCAAAAACATTCAGTACTTC	TRBV12-3/TRBV12-4	TRBD2	few	TRBJ2-4
CASSENQPSSYNEQFF	TGTGCCAGCAGTGAAAACCAGCCCTCCTCCTACAATGAGCAGTTCTTC	TRBV2	NA	few	TRBJ2-1
CASSLAGTGSSYNEQFF	TGCGCCAGCAGCTTGGCGGGTACTGGAAGCTCCTACAATGAGCAGTTCTTC	TRBV5-1	NA	NA	TRBJ2-1
CASSYLVAGSPLHF	TGTGCCAGCTCCTACCTCGTGGCGGGGTCACCCCTCCACTTT	TRBV7-6	NA	few	TRBJ1-6
CASSTHGGGTEAFF	TGCGCCAGCAGCACCCACGGGGGAGGGACTGAAGCTTTCTTT	TRBV5-1	NA	NA	TRBJ1-1
CSASLVAGSKNIQYF	TGCAGTGCTAGTTTGGTAGCCGGGTCCAAAAACATTCAGTACTTC	TRBV20-1	NA	few	TRBJ2-4
CASSPDRGVVDTQYF	TGCGCCAGCAGCCCGGACAGGGGAGTCGTAGATACGCAGTATTTT	TRBV10-1	TRBD1	NA	TRBJ2-3
CASSAQGVGAYEQYF	TGTGCCAGCAGTGCCCAAGGGGTTGGTGCCTACGAGCAGTACTTC	TRBV6-1	NA	few	TRBJ2-7
CAISETSGRGTDTQYF	TGTGCCATCAGTGAGACTAGCGGGAGGGGCACAGATACGCAGTATTTT	TRBV10-3	TRBD2	NA	TRBJ2-3
CSARPPLASSYNEQFF	TGCAGTGCTAGACCCCCCCTAGCCAGCTCCTACAATGAGCAGTTCTTC	TRBV20-1	NA	many	TRBJ2-1
CASSQEIGGYFTDTQYF	TGTGCCAGCAGCCAAGAAATTGGGGGTTACTTCACAGATACGCAGTATTTT	TRBV3-1	NA	few	TRBJ2-3
CASSNPSGSSWNEQFF	TGTGCCAGCAGCAACCCGTCGGGGAGTTCATGGAATGAGCAGTTCTTC	TRBV6-2/TRBV6-3	NA	NA	TRBJ2-1
CASSLAGRSTYEQYF	TGCGCCAGCAGCTTAGCGGGGCGATCGACCTACGAGCAGTACTTC	TRBV5-1	TRBD2	many	TRBJ2-7
CASSPPSRGGTEAFF	TGTGCCAGCAGTCCCCCCTCGAGGGGCGGCACTGAAGCTTTCTTT	TRBV12-3/TRBV12-4	NA	few	TRBJ1-1
CSVEDPTVRVYGYTF	TGCAGCGTTGAAGACCCCACCGTCAGGGTCTATGGCTACACCTTC	TRBV29-1	NA	NA	TRBJ1-2
CASSFNGGGTEAFF	TGCGCCAGCAGCTTTAACGGGGGTGGCACTGAAGCTTTCTTT	TRBV5-1	NA	few	TRBJ1-1
CAIGGQKETQYF	TGTGCCATCGGCGGACAGAAAGAGACCCAGTACTTC	TRBV10-3	NA	few	TRBJ2-5
CSAERVYGYTF	TGCAGTGCTGAGAGGGTCTATGGCTACACCTTC	TRBV20-1	NA	NA	TRBJ1-2
CASSQGTMKNEQFF	TGTGCCAGCAGCCAAGGGACAATGAAGAATGAGCAGTTCTTC	TRBV3-1	NA	NA	TRBJ2-1
CASSLILRTSLVTQYF	TGTGCCAGCAGCTTAATCCTTCGGACTAGCTTAGTTACGCAGTATTTT	TRBV7-2	TRBD2	few	TRBJ2-3
CAIGGATDTQYF	TGTGCCATCGGGGGGGCCACAGATACGCAGTATTTT	TRBV10-3	NA	NA	TRBJ2-3
CASSQERGVNTGELFF	TGTGCCAGCAGCCAAGAGCGGGGGGTGAACACCGGGGAGCTGTTTTTT	TRBV3-1	TRBD2	few	TRBJ2-2
CAIRSQGADYGYTF	TGTGCCATCAGGTCACAGGGGGCCGACTATGGCTACACCTTC	TRBV10-3	TRBD1	few	TRBJ1-2
CSVETGETQYF	TGCAGCGTTGAGACCGGGGAGACCCAGTACTTC	TRBV29-1	NA	few	TRBJ2-5
CASSLATANEKLFF	TGTGCCAGCAGCTTAGCGACAGCTAATGAAAAACTGTTTTTT	TRBV7-6	NA	many	TRBJ1-4
CSARDRARGVDEQYF	TGCAGTGCTAGAGATCGGGCCAGGGGAGTGGACGAGCAGTACTTC	TRBV20-1	NA	NA	TRBJ2-7
CASSSRVSGELFF	TGTGCCAGCAGCTCCAGGGTCTCCGGGGAGCTGTTTTTT	TRBV5-6	NA	NA	TRBJ2-2
CASIMGGTEAFF	TGTGCCAGCATTATGGGGGGGACTGAAGCTTTCTTT	TRBV12-3/TRBV12-4	NA	many	TRBJ1-1
CSVGTGQGAYEQYF	TGCAGCGTTGGTACGGGCCAGGGGGCCTACGAGCAGTACTTC	TRBV29-1	TRBD1	few	TRBJ2-7
CASSLARAPNNEQFF	TGTGCTAGCAGCTTAGCCCGGGCTCCTAACAATGAGCAGTTCTTC	TRBV7-7	NA	few	TRBJ2-1
CASSGGQVNQPQHF	TGTGCCAGCAGCGGGGGACAGGTAAATCAGCCCCAGCATTTT	TRBV3-1	TRBD1	few	TRBJ1-5